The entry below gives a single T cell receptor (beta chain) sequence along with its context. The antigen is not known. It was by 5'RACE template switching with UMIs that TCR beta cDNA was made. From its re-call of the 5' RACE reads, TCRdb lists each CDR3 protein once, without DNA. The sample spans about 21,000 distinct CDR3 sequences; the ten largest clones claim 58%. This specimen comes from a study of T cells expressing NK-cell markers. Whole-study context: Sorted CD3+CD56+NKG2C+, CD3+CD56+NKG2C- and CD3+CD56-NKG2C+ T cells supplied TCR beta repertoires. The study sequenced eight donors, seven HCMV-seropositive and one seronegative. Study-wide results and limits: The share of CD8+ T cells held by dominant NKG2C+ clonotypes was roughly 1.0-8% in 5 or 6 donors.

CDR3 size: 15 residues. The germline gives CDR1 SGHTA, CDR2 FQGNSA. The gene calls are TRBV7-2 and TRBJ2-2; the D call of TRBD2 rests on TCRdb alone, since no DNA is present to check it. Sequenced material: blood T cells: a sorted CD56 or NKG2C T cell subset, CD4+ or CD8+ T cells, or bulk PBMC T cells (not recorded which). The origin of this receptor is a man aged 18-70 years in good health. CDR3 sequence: CASSLSGTHTGELFF.